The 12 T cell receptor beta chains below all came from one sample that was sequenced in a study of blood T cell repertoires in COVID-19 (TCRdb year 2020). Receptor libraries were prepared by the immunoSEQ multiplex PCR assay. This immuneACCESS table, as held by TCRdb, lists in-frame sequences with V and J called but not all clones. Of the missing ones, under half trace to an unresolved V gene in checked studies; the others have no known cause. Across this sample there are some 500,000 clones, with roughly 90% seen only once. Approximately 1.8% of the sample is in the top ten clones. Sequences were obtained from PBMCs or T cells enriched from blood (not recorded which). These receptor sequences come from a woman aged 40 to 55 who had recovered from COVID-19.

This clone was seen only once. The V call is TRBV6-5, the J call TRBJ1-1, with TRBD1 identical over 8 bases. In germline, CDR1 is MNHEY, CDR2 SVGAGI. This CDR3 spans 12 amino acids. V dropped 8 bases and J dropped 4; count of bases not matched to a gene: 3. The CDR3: CASRDRITEAFF. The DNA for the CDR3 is TGTGCCAGCCGGGACAGGATCACTGAAGCTTTCTTT.

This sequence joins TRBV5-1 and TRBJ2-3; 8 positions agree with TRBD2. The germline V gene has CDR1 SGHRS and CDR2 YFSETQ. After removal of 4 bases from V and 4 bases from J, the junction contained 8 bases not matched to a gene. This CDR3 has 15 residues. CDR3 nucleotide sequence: TGCGCCAGCAGCACTGGACTAGCAACCGCAGATACGCAGTATTTT. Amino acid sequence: CASSTGLATADTQYF. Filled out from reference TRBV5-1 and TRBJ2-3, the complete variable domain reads KAGVTQTPRYLIKTRGQQVTLSCSPISGHRSVSWYQQTPGQGLQFLFEYFSETQRNKGNFPGRFSGRQFSNSRSEMNVSTLELGDSALYLCASSTGLATADTQYFGPGTRLTVL.

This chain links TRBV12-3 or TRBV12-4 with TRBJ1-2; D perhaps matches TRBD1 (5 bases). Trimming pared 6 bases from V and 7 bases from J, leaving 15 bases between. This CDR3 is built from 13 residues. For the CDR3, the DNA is TGTGCCAGCAGCCAGGACATTGTGGGTGGCTACACCTTC. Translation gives CASSQDIVGGYTF.

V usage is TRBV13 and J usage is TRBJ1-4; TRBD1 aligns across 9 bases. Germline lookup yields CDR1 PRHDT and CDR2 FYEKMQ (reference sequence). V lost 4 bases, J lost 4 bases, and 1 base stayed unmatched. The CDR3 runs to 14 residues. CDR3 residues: CASSWDRDNEKLFF. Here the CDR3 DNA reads TGTGCCAGCAGCTGGGACAGGGATAATGAAAAACTGTTTTTT.

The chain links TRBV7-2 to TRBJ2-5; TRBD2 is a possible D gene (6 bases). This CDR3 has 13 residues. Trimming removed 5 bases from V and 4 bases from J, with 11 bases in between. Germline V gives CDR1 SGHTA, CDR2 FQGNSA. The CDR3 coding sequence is TGTGCCAGCAGCCGGGGACTTGGAGAGACCCAGTACTTC. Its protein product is CASSRGLGETQYF. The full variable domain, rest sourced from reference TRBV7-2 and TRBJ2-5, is GAGVSQSPSNKVTEKGKDVELRCDPISGHTALYWYRQSLGQGLEFLIYFQGNSAPDKSGLPSDRFSAERTGGSVSTLTIQRTQQEDSAVYLCASSRGLGETQYFGPGTRLLVL.

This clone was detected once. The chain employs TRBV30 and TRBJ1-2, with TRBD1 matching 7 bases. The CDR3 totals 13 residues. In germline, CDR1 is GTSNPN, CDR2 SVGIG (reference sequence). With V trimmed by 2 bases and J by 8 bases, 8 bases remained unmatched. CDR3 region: CAWSRDSRLGYTF. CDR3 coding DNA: TGTGCCTGGAGTCGGGACAGTAGGTTAGGCTACACCTTC.

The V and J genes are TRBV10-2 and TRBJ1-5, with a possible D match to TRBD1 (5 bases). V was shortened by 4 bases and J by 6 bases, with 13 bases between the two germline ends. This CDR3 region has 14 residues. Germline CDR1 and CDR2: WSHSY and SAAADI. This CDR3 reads CASSGRGEGQPQHF. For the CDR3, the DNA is TGCGCCAGCAGTGGGAGGGGCGAGGGTCAGCCCCAGCATTTT.

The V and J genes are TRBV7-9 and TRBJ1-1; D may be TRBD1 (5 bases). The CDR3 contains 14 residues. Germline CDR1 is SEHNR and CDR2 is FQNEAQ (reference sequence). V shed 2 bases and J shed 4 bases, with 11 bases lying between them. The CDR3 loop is CASSLQGLSTEAFF. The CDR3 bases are TGTGCCAGCAGCTTACAGGGTCTAAGCACTGAAGCTTTCTTT.

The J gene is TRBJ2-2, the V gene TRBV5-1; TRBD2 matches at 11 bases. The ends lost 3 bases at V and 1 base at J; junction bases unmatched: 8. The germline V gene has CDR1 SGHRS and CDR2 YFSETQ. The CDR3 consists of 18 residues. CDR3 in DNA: TGCGCCAGCAGCTACTGGACTAGCGGGTCCCAGAACACCGGGGAGCTGTTTTTT. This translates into CASSYWTSGSQNTGELFF.

The CDR3, as DNA: TGTGCCAGCAGTGAACTCTACGAGCAGTACTTC. Encoded protein: CASSELYEQYF. This chain links TRBV2 with TRBJ2-7, with D unclear. Trimming cost V 2 bases and J 3 bases, with 2 bases left between them. The CDR3 length is 11 residues. Looked up from germline, CDR1 is SNHLY and CDR2 is FYNNEI.

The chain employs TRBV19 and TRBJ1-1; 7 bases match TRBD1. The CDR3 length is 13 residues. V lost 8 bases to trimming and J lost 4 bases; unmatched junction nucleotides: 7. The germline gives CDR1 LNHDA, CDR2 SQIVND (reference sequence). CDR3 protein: CASRIAGGTEAFF. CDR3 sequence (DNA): TGTGCCAGTCGAATCGCAGGGGGCACTGAAGCTTTCTTT.

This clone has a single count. CDR3 protein: CASSLDLGGNEQFF. CDR3 nucleotides: TGTGCCAGCAGCTTAGACCTGGGGGGCAATGAGCAGTTCTTC. The chain uses TRBV13 and TRBJ2-1; a weak D match, TRBD2 (6 bases). The germline V gene has CDR1 PRHDT and CDR2 FYEKMQ (reference sequence). This CDR3 has 14 amino acids. V lost 1 base, J lost 6 bases, and 10 bases lay in between.